This T cell receptor beta chain came from a study of blood T cell repertoires in COVID-19. About the research overall: Some COVID-19 samples were acute and others convalescent; all came from the United States, Italy and Spain. Nucleic acid was either cDNA or gDNA, and it came from T cells, B-cell-depleted T cells, or PBMCs.

Sequencing was performed with immunoSEQ multiplex PCR; in TCRdb, only in-frame clones are kept and a portion is missing. The sample has 300,000 to 350,000 clones, about nine tenths seen once; the top ten hold around 6.8%. This CDR3 spans 13 amino acids. Per the germline V gene, CDR1 is SGHDN and CDR2 is FVKESK. Remarks on this clone: The junction departs from germline at one end; a sequencing error may be responsible.

The gene calls are TRBV14 and TRBJ2-1; TRBD1 might be the D (5 bases). The sequenced sample was peripheral blood. This clonotype was sampled from a woman aged 30 to 39 with COVID-19, enrolled during active disease. The CDR3 DNA sequence: TGTGCCAGCAGCCAAGGTGACAGTCGAAGCGAGGTCTTC. It translates to CASSQGDSRSEVF.